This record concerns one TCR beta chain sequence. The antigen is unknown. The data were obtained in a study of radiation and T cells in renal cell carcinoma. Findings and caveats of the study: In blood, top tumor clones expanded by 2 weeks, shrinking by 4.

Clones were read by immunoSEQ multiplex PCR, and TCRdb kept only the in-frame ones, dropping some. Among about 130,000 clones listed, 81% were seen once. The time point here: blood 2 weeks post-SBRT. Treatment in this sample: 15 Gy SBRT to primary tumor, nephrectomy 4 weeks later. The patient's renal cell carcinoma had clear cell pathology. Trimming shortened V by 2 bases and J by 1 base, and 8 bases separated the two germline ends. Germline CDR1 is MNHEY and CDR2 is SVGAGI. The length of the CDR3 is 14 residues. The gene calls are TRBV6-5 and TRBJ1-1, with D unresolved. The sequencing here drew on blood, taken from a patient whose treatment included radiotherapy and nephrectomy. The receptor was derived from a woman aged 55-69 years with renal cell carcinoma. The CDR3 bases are TGTGCCAGCAGTTACGGATCGCAGAACACTGAAGCTTTCTTT. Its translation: CASSYGSQNTEAFF.